One sample yielded the 24 T cell receptor beta chains listed below, sequenced in a study of T cells expressing NK-cell markers. TCRdb re-called the 5' RACE reads and shows each CDR3 protein once, DNA omitted. The sample includes hundreds of thousands of distinct CDR3 sequences. Sample: blood T cells: a sorted CD56 or NKG2C T cell subset, CD4+ or CD8+ T cells, or bulk PBMC T cells (not recorded which). The receptors were sampled from a man aged 18 to 30 in good health.

The chain has TRBV24-1 and TRBJ2-1; absent DNA, TCRdb's TRBD2 call cannot be checked. Germline V gene data show CDR1 as KGHDR and CDR2 as SFDVKD. The CDR3 contains 20 residues. This CDR3 reads CATSDSDRGGLAVNYNEQFF.

The rearrangement links TRBV6-5 to TRBJ1-1; TCRdb proposes TRBD1, but this gene call is untestable without DNA. Germline V lookup: CDR1 MNHEY, CDR2 SVGAGI. CDR3 length: 14 residues. The CDR3 region is CASSYSGQLSEAFF.

V is TRBV15 and J is TRBJ1-1; the D gene TCRdb calls, TRBD1, cannot be checked with no DNA. Per the germline V gene, CDR1 is LNHNV and CDR2 is YYDKDF (reference sequence). This CDR3 has 16 amino acids. This chain's CDR3 is CATSRATGTGGTEAFF.

The rearrangement links TRBV24-1 to TRBJ2-1; TCRdb proposes TRBD2, but this gene call is untestable without DNA. This CDR3 has 15 amino acids. Germline assignment: CDR1 KGHDR and CDR2 SFDVKD. This chain's CDR3 is CATSGRVSPYNEQFF.

The rearrangement uses TRBV12-3 or TRBV12-4 and TRBJ2-1; the D call of TRBD2 rests on TCRdb alone, since no DNA is present to check it. This CDR3 has 15 residues. The CDR3: CASQDWAGDGNEQFF.

V gene TRBV2 combines with J gene TRBJ2-2; TCRdb lists TRBD1, though no DNA is available to test this call. Germline CDR1 SNHLY, CDR2 FYNNEI. The CDR3 contains 16 residues. The CDR3 reads CASSEGGREDTGELFF.

The V gene is TRBV24-1, the J gene TRBJ2-1; TCRdb's assignment of TRBD2 cannot be checked, as there is no DNA. The CDR3 consists of 20 residues. Germline V lookup: CDR1 KGHDR, CDR2 SFDVKD. The CDR3: CATSEPGTSGTLSSYNEQFF.

CDR3: CASSYPTGQGRYGYTF. The V gene is TRBV6-5, the J gene TRBJ1-2; TCRdb designates TRBD1, a call that cannot be tested without DNA. The germline gives CDR1 MNHEY, CDR2 SVGAGI. This CDR3 comprises 16 residues.

V is TRBV5-1 and J is TRBJ1-2; TCRdb calls TRBD1, which cannot be checked without DNA. Germline V gene data show CDR1 as SGHRS and CDR2 as YFSETQ. CDR3 length equals 14 residues. CDR3 amino acids: CASSLAVDSYGYTF.

The chain links TRBV29-1 to TRBJ2-1. The CDR3 runs 13 residues. Germline lookup yields CDR1 SQVTM and CDR2 ANQGSEA. This CDR3 reads CSVEEVSSNEQFF.

CDR3 region: CASSQDYGEVIAKNIQYF. The J gene is TRBJ2-4, the V gene TRBV4-1. Germline loops: CDR1 MGHRA, CDR2 YSYEKL. The CDR3 loop spans 18 amino acids.

The rearrangement links TRBV7-6 to TRBJ2-1; TCRdb calls TRBD2, which cannot be checked without DNA. The CDR3 is made up of 18 amino acids. CDR1 is SGHVS and CDR2 is FNYEAQ in the germline V gene. The CDR3: CASSLGGRVRQTYNEQFF.

The genes are TRBV5-1 and TRBJ1-6; no DNA is available, so the TRBD1 call from TCRdb remains unchecked. The CDR3 has 13 residues. CDR1 and CDR2 (germline): SGHRS, YFSETQ. The CDR3 region is CASSRSGVSPLHF.

The gene calls are TRBV24-1 and TRBJ2-1; the TRBD1 assignment by TCRdb is unverifiable without DNA. This CDR3 is 20 amino acids long. Germline loops: CDR1 KGHDR, CDR2 SFDVKD. The CDR3 sequence is CATSDYGAPLGQEVNNEQFF.

This chain connects TRBV10-3 to TRBJ2-5. This CDR3 contains 13 residues. CDR1 and CDR2 from the germline V gene are ENHRY and SYGVKD. The chain's CDR3 is CAISGSRGETQYF.

V and J are TRBV5-1 and TRBJ2-3; without DNA, the TCRdb call of TRBD1 cannot be checked. Germline loops: CDR1 SGHRS, CDR2 YFSETQ. The CDR3 sequence is 13 residues long. The CDR3 protein is CASSETVADTQYF.

The chain employs TRBV20-1 and TRBJ1-2; TCRdb's D call, TRBD1, is unchecked because there is no DNA. Germline CDR1 DFQATT, CDR2 SNEGSKA (reference sequence). This CDR3 comprises 14 residues. CDR3 residues: CSAPAVTEPYGYTF.

This chain links TRBV5-1 with TRBJ2-3; absent DNA, TCRdb's TRBD2 call cannot be checked. Germline V gene data show CDR1 as SGHRS and CDR2 as YFSETQ. The CDR3 extends over 14 amino acids. CDR3 sequence: CASSSGLSTDTQYF.

The rearrangement uses TRBV4-3 and TRBJ2-6; TCRdb's D call of TRBD2 is untestable without DNA. CDR3 length equals 18 residues. The germline V gene has CDR1 LGHNA and CDR2 YSLEER. CDR3 loop: CASSQVARGGSGANVLTF.

The V gene is TRBV12-3 or TRBV12-4, the J gene TRBJ1-1; TCRdb calls TRBD1, which cannot be checked without DNA. The CDR3 runs 14 residues. The CDR3 here is CASSPGGSDTEAFF.

The chain is built from TRBV7-2 and TRBJ2-4; checking the TCRdb D call of TRBD2 is not possible without DNA. The CDR3 runs to 18 residues. Germline CDR1 reads SGHTA; CDR2 reads FQGNSA. CDR3: CASSSIRAGEYNKNIQYF.

The V and J genes are TRBV3-1 and TRBJ2-1; the TRBD2 assignment by TCRdb is unverifiable without DNA. Germline V gives CDR1 LGHDT, CDR2 YNNKEL (reference sequence). The CDR3 spans 16 residues. The CDR3 loop is CASSQLAGITYNEQFF.

This rearrangement joins TRBV4-1 to TRBJ2-5. The CDR3 is 14 amino acids. The germline CDR1 and CDR2 sequences are MGHRA and YSYEKL. This CDR3 is CASSRNTAGGTQYF.

This chain joins TRBV3-1 and TRBJ2-3; the TRBD2 assignment by TCRdb is unverifiable without DNA. This CDR3 is 16 amino acids long. From germline, CDR1 is LGHDT and CDR2 YNNKEL (reference sequence). The chain's CDR3 is CASSQEAALGTDTQYF.